This T cell receptor (beta chain) was observed in a study of CD8+CD57+ T cells in acquired aplastic anemia. Study information: Around 3.2 ug was the average amount of DNA from sorted CD4+ and CD8+ cells. Broader study findings: Simpson's diversity of CD8+ cells was not significantly different in patients compared with controls. The study identified almost 30 CD8+ CDR3 sequences shared by patients and controls.

Concerning this clonotype itself: Its antigen is undetermined.

The CDR3 covers 14 residues. Trimming pared 4 bases from V and 4 bases from J, leaving 12 bases between. The germline V gene has CDR1 SNHLY and CDR2 FYNNEI. Genomic DNA served as template for TCR beta VDJ and CDR3 profiling. TCRdb re-analysed the reads in MiXCR, keeping a single row per CDR3 protein. The data hold more than 150,000 distinct CDR3 sequences, with over 60% observed a single time. Sequencing input: sorted CD4+, CD8+, or CD8+CD57+ T cells (not recorded which) from PBMCs. The V and J genes are TRBV2 and TRBJ2-3, with D possibly matching TRBD1 (6 bases). The TCR was taken from a human donor with severe aplastic anemia or a healthy control (not recorded which). The DNA of the CDR3 is TGTGCCAGCAGTGGATACAGGGTGCCAGATACGCAGTATTTT. Amino acid sequence: CASSGYRVPDTQYF. The entire variable domain, with the rest obtained from reference TRBV2 and TRBJ2-3, is as follows: EPEVTQTPSHQVTQMGQEVILRCVPISNHLYFYWYRQILGQKVEFLVSFYNNEISEKSEIFDDQFSVERPDGSNFTLKIRSTKLEDSAMYFCASSGYRVPDTQYFGPGTRLTVL.